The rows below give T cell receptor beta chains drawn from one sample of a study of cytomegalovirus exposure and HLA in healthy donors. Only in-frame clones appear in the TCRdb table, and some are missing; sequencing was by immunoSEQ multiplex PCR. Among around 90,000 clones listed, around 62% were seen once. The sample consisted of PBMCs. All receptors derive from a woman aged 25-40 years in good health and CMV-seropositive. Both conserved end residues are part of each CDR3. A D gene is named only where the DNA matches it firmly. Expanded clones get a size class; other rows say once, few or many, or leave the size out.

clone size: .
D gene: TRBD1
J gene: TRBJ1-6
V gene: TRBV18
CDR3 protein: CASSPRDSRTYNSPLHF
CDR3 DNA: TGTGCCAGCTCACCTCGGGACAGCAGAACCTATAATTCACCCCTCCACTTT

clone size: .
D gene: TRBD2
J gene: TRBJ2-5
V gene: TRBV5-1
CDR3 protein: CASSLAGGETQYF
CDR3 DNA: TGCGCCAGCAGCTTAGCGGGGGGTGAGACCCAGTACTTC

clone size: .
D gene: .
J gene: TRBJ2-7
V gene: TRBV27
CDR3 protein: CASSGGSISYEQYF
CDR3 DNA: TGTGCCAGCAGTGGGGGCAGTATCTCCTACGAGCAGTACTTC

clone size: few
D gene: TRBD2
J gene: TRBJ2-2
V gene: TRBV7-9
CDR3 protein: CSSSLGGGPFTGELFF
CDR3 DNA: TGTTCCAGCAGCTTAGGCGGGGGGCCATTCACCGGGGAGCTGTTTTTT

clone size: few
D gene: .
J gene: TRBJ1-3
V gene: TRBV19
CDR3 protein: CASRRRGSGNTIYF
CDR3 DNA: TGTGCCAGTAGAAGGCGGGGATCTGGAAACACCATATATTTT

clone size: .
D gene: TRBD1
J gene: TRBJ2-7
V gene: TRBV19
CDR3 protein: CASSIEGTGAYEQYF
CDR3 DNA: TGTGCCAGTAGTATAGAGGGGACAGGGGCCTACGAGCAGTACTTC

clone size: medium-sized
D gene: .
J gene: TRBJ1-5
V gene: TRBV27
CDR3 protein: CASSPYLGNQPQHF
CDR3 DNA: TGTGCCAGCAGCCCTTATCTTGGCAATCAGCCCCAGCATTTT

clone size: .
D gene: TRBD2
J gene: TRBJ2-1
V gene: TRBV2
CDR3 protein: CASNLQISGGDEQFF
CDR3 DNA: TGTGCCAGCAACCTACAAATTAGCGGGGGCGATGAGCAGTTCTTC

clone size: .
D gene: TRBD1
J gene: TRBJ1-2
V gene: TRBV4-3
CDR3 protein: CASSQDRGTGYGYTF
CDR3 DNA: TGCGCCAGCAGCCAAGATCGAGGGACAGGGTATGGCTACACCTTC

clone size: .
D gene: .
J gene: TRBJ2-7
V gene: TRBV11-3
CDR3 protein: CASSPRPGTQIYEQYF
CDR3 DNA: TGTGCCAGCAGCCCCCGCCCCGGGACACAAATCTACGAGCAGTACTTC

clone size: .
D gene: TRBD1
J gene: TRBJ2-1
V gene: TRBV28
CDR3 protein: CASSSTGTGSDEQFF
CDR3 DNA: TGTGCCAGCAGTTCCACCGGGACAGGGAGCGATGAGCAGTTCTTC

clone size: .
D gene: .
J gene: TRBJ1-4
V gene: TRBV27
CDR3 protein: CASSTFAGVVNEKLFF
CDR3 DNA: TGTGCCAGCAGTACCTTCGCAGGGGTCGTAAATGAAAAACTGTTTTTT

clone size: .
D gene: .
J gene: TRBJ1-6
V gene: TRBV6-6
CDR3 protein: CASSYSFRDSPLHF
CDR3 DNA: TGTGCCAGCAGTTACTCGTTCCGAGATTCACCCCTCCACTTT

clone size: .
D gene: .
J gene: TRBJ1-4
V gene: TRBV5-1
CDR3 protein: CASSLFEGFGEKLFF
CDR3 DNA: TGCGCCAGCAGCTTGTTTGAGGGATTCGGAGAAAAACTGTTTTTT

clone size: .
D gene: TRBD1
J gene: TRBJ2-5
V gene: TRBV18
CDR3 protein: CASSWTGEEETQYF
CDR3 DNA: TGTGCCAGCTCGTGGACAGGGGAGGAAGAGACCCAGTACTTC

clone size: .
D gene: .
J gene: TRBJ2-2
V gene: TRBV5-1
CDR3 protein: CASSLGSISNTGELFF
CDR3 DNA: TGCGCCAGCAGCTTGGGGAGCATATCAAACACCGGGGAGCTGTTTTTT

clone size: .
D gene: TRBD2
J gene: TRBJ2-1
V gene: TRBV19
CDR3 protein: CASSSGGADNEQFF
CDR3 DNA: TGTGCCAGTAGTAGCGGGGGGGCGGACAATGAGCAGTTCTTC

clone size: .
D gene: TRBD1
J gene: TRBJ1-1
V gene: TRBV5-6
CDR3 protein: CASSLRGLRSEAFF
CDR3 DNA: TGTGCCAGCAGCTTGAGGGGGCTAAGATCTGAAGCTTTCTTT

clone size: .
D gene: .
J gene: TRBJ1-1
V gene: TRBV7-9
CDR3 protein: CSSSLSRGEAFF
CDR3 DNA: TGTTCCAGCAGCTTATCAAGGGGTGAAGCTTTCTTT

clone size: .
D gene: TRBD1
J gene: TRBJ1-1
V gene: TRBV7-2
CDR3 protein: CASSLTGQGTEAFF
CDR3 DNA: TGTGCCAGCAGCTTGACAGGGCAGGGGACTGAAGCTTTCTTT

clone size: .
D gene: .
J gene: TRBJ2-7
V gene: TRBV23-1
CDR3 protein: CASVPGHYEQYF
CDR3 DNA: TGCGCCAGCGTGCCTGGGCACTACGAGCAGTACTTC

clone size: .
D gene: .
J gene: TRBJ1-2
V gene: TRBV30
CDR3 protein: CAWSTRLANYGYTF
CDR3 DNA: TGTGCCTGGAGTACCCGCTTAGCTAACTATGGCTACACCTTC

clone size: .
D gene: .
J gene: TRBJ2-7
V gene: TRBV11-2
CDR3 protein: CASSFTGKGYEQYF
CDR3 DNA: TGTGCCAGCAGCTTTACAGGGAAAGGATACGAGCAGTACTTC

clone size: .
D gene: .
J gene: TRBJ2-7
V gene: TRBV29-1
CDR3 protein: CSVDGTGWGEQYF
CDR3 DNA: TGCAGCGTTGACGGAACAGGGTGGGGGGAGCAGTACTTC

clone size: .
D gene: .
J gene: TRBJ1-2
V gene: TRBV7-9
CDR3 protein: CSSSLREGSNYGYTF
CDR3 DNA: TGTTCCAGCAGCCTACGGGAGGGCTCCAACTATGGCTACACCTTC

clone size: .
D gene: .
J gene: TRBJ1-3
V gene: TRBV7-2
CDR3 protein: CASSSRVSGNTIYF
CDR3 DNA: TGTGCCAGCAGCTCGAGGGTCTCTGGAAACACCATATATTTT

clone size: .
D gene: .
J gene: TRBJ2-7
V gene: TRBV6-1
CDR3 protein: CASSEAAGTLGEQYF
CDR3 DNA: TGTGCCAGCAGTGAAGCGGCGGGGACCCTGGGCGAGCAGTACTTC

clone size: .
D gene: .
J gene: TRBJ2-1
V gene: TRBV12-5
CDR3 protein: CASGLRLTGSYNEQFF
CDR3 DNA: TGTGCTAGTGGTTTGCGACTAACAGGGTCCTACAATGAGCAGTTCTTC

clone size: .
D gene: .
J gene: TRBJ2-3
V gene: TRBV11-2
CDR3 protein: CASSLVGSSHPRTDTQYF
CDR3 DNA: TGTGCCAGCAGCTTAGTGGGGAGTTCCCATCCTAGAACAGATACGCAGTATTTT

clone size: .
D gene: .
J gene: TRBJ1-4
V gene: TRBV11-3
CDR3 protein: CASSLPGSNEKLFF
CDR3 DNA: TGTGCCAGCAGCTTACCAGGGTCTAATGAAAAACTGTTTTTT

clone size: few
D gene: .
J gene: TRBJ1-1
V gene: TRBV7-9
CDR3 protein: CASSKRQEISEAFF
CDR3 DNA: TGTGCCAGCAGCAAACGACAGGAGATAAGTGAAGCTTTCTTT

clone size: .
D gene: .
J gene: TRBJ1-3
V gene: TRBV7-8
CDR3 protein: CASRPRNTIYF
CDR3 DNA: TGTGCCAGCAGACCTAGAAACACCATATATTTT

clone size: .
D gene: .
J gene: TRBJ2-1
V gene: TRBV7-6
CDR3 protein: CASSQTGGRGNNEQFF
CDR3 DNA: TGTGCCAGCAGCCAAACCGGTGGCAGGGGTAACAATGAGCAGTTCTTC

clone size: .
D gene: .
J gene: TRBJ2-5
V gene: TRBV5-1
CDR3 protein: CASSGGIQETQYF
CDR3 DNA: TGCGCCAGCAGCGGCGGGATCCAAGAGACCCAGTACTTC

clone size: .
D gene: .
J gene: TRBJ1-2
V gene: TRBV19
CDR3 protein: CASSTGISNYGYPF
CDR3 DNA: TGTGCCAGTAGTACAGGGATTTCAAACTATGGCTACCCCTTC

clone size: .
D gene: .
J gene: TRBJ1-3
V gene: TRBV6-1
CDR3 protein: CASSDGGSGNTIYF
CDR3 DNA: TGTGCCAGCAGTGACGGGGGCTCTGGAAACACCATATATTTT

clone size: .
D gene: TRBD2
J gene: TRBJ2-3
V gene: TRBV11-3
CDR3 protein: CASSGSGGGGTDTQYF
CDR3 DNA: TGTGCCAGCAGCGGTAGCGGGGGAGGTGGCACAGATACGCAGTATTTT

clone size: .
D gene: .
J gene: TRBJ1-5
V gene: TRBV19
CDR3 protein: CASRQGYSSNQPQHF
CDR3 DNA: TGTGCCAGTAGACAGGGTTATAGTAGCAATCAGCCCCAGCATTTT

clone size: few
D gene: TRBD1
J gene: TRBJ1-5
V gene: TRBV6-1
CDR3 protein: CASSEQGGNQPQHF
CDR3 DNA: TGTGCCAGCAGTGAACAGGGGGGCAATCAGCCCCAGCATTTT

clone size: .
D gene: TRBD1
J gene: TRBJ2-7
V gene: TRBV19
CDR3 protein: CASSRTGASYEQYF
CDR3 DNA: TGTGCCAGTTCCCGGACAGGAGCCTCCTACGAGCAGTACTTC

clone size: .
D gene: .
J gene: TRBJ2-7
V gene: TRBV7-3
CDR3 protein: CASSPPGSSEQYF
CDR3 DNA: TGTGCCAGCAGCCCCCCGGGGTCCTCCGAGCAGTACTTC

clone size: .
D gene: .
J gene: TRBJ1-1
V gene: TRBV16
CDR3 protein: CASSQSGGNTEAFF
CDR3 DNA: TGTGCCAGCAGCCAATCCGGCGGGAACACTGAAGCTTTCTTT

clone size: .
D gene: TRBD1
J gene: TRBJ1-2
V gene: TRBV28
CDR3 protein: CASNPGDRGNRGGYTF
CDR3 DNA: TGTGCCAGCAACCCCGGGGACAGGGGGAATAGAGGGGGCTACACCTTC

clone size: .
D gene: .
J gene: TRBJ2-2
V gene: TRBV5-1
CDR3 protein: CASGQGHQNTGELFF
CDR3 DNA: TGCGCCAGCGGCCAGGGACATCAGAACACCGGGGAGCTGTTTTTT

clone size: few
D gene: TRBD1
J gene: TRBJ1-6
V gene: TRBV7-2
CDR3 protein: CASSLGQGNNSPLHF
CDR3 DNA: TGTGCCAGCAGCTTAGGACAGGGAAATAATTCACCCCTCCACTTT

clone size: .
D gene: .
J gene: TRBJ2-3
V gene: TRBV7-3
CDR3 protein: CASSLAVSDTQYF
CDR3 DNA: TGTGCCAGCAGCTTAGCGGTCTCAGATACGCAGTATTTT

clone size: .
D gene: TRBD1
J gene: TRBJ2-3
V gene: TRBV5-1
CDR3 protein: CASSLLQGVDTQYF
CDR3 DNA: TGCGCCAGCAGCTTGCTACAGGGGGTAGATACGCAGTATTTT

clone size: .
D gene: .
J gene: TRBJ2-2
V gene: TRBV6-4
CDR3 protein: CASSDSVGLGELFF
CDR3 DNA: TGTGCCAGCAGTGACTCGGTGGGACTCGGGGAGCTGTTTTTT

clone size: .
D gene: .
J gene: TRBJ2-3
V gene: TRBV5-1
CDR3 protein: CASSPAPRDTQYF
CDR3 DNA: TGCGCCAGCAGCCCAGCGCCGAGGGATACGCAGTATTTT

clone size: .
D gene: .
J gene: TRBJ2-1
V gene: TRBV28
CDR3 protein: CASRGFRGANSYNEQFF
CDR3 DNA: TGTGCCAGCAGGGGTTTCCGGGGGGCTAATTCGTACAATGAGCAGTTCTTC

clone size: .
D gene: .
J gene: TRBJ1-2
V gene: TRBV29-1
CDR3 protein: CSVVDTGNGYTF
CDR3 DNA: TGCAGCGTTGTGGACACTGGGAATGGCTACACCTTC

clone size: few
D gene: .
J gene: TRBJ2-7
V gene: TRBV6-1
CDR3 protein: CASSERYEQYF
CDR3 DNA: TGTGCCAGCAGTGAACGGTACGAGCAGTACTTC

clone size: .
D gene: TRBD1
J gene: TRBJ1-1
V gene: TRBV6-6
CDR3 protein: CASSSGMATGRNEAFF
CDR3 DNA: TGTGCCAGCAGTTCGGGGATGGCGACAGGGCGGAATGAAGCTTTCTTT

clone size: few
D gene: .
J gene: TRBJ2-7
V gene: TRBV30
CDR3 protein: CAWSLGLGGVGEQYF
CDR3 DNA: TGTGCCTGGAGTCTCGGTTTGGGCGGGGTGGGCGAGCAGTACTTC

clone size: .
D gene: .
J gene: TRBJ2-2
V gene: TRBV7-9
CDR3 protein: CASSPAGELFF
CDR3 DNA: TGTGCCAGCAGCCCGGCCGGGGAGCTGTTTTTT

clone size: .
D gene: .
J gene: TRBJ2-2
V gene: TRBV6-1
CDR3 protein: CASRAVNTGELFF
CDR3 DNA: TGTGCCAGCAGGGCCGTGAACACCGGGGAGCTGTTTTTT

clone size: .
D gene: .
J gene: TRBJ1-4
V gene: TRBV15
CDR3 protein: CATSRSTGGGGKLFF
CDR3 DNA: TGTGCCACCAGCAGATCGACAGGAGGAGGAGGAAAACTGTTTTTT

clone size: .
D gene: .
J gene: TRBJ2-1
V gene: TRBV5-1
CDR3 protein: CASSLAISGREQFF
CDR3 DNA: TGCGCCAGCAGCTTGGCTATTAGCGGAAGGGAGCAGTTCTTC

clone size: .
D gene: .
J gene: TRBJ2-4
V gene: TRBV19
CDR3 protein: CASSRRGNIQYF
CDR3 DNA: TGTGCCAGTAGTAGGAGGGGAAACATTCAGTACTTC

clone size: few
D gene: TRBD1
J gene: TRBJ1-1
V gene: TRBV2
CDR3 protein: CASSRQGPGMNTEAFF
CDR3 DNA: TGTGCCAGCAGCCGACAGGGGCCGGGCATGAACACTGAAGCTTTCTTT